At least ten counts were recorded for the clone carrying this T cell receptor (beta chain). The target antigen is unknown. The data belong to a study of T cell repertoires in cytomegalovirus infection. TCRdb recomputed calls from the reads with MiXCR, one row per CDR3 protein. The sample contains hundreds of thousands of distinct CDR3 sequences, under 40% of which appear only once. The CDR3 runs 15 residues. V lost 5 bases, J lost 2 bases, and 12 bases lay in between. The germline CDR1 and CDR2 sequences are SGHVS and FNYEAQ. Here the sequenced sample was cultured CD8+ T cells from PBMCs, taken from culture after CMV antigen stimulation. V usage is TRBV7-6 and J usage is TRBJ2-2, with D unresolved. The origin of this receptor is a human donor in good health (CMV status not recorded). Some clones in this sample may be carry-over from other donors' samples. The CDR3 reads CASSPIYTNTGELFF. The CDR3 DNA reads as TGTGCCAGCAGCCCAATTTATACCAACACCGGGGAGCTGTTTTTT.